This T cell receptor beta chain was identified in a study of blood T cell repertoires in COVID-19. As for the study in general: The United States, Italy and Spain provided the acute and convalescent COVID-19 samples. PBMCs, B-cell-depleted T cells, or T cells were the source of the cDNA or gDNA that made up the material.

Per the original data handling: Reference gene primer amplification gave nucleated cell count estimates. The protocol was immunoSEQ multiplex PCR, while the TCRdb copy is restricted to in-frame clones and leaves out a portion. V and J calls and clone size are those listed in that table; D and trimming were worked out from the DNA. The repertoire holds approximately 200,000 clones, with approximately 88% as singletons. Germline-derived CDR1 and CDR2 are MDHEN and SYDVKM. CDR3 size: 11 residues. V lost 8 bases and J 3 bases, leaving 8 bases between the germline ends. V usage is TRBV28 and J usage is TRBJ2-7; D ambiguous. Sequenced input: peripheral blood. This TCR derives from a woman under 40 with acute or convalescent COVID-19. The CDR3, as DNA: TGTGCCAGCTCGGAGATCTACGAGCAGTACTTC. This codes for CASSEIYEQYF.